These T cell receptor beta chains were read from a single sample in a study of blood T cells in healthy people across ages. One entry per CDR3 protein results from TCRdb running MiXCR on the 5' RACE reads. Seen here are approximately 1,700,000 distinct CDR3 sequences, roughly 43% observed once, and the top ten hold 23%. Sequencing was performed on blood. These receptors all stem from a human donor in good health. Both conserved end residues are part of each CDR3. D genes are given only for firm matches. Some rows mark clone size as missing; the rest say once, few, many or name a class of expanded clone.

>NA|TRBJ1-4|TRBV5-8|NA|14
CASSFQSYNEKLFF
TGTGCCAGCAGCTTCCAGAGCTATAATGAAAAACTGTTTTTT
>many|TRBJ2-3|TRBV7-2|TRBD1|15
CASSSTGGAADTQYF
TGTGCCAGCAGCTCCACAGGGGGCGCAGCTGATACGCAGTATTTT
>few|TRBJ1-2|TRBV20-1|TRBD1|12
CSPGQVDYGYTF
TGCAGTCCGGGACAGGTGGACTATGGCTACACCTTC
>few|TRBJ2-1|TRBV2|NA|13
CASSKYTYNEQFF
TGTGCCAGCAGCAAGTACACCTACAATGAGCAGTTCTTC
>few|TRBJ1-2|TRBV5-1|NA|14
CASSLEASLYGYTF
TGCGCCAGCAGCTTGGAGGCAAGCCTTTATGGCTACACCTTC
>NA|TRBJ2-1|TRBV29-1|NA|10
CSTTEGEQFF
TGCAGTACGACTGAAGGTGAGCAGTTCTTC
>few|TRBJ1-2|TRBV7-2|NA|17
CASSLEAAYRADYGYTF
TGTGCCAGCAGCTTAGAAGCCGCATACAGGGCCGACTATGGCTACACCTTC
>NA|TRBJ1-1|TRBV5-1|TRBD1|13
CASRSTGETEAFF
TGCGCCAGCAGGTCGACAGGGGAGACTGAAGCTTTCTTT
>few|TRBJ2-7|TRBV20-1|TRBD1|13
CSSHPGQGSEQYF
TGCAGTTCCCACCCGGGACAGGGTAGCGAGCAGTACTTC
>NA|TRBJ2-2|TRBV6-2/TRBV6-3|NA|14
CASTDNRNTGELFF
TGTGCCAGCACCGACAACCGGAACACCGGGGAGCTGTTTTTT
>NA|TRBJ2-3|TRBV6-1|NA|15
CASSEGSLSTDTQYF
TGTGCCAGCAGTGAAGGTAGCCTCAGCACAGATACGCAGTATTTT
>NA|TRBJ1-1|TRBV7-9|TRBD1|15
CASSPGQVGNTEAFF
TGTGCCAGCAGCCCCGGACAGGTCGGGAACACTGAAGCTTTCTTT
>NA|TRBJ2-5|TRBV7-9|NA|17
CASSLAGDGGWEETQYF
TGTGCCAGCAGCTTAGCTGGGGACGGGGGTTGGGAAGAGACCCAGTACTTC
>NA|TRBJ1-4|TRBV7-2|NA|13
CASRTRVSEKLFF
TGTGCCAGCAGGACCAGGGTCTCCGAAAAACTGTTTTTT
>NA|TRBJ2-5|TRBV6-5|TRBD1|14
CASSWDSTGETQYF
TGTGCCAGCAGTTGGGACAGTACCGGTGAGACCCAGTACTTC
>NA|TRBJ1-2|TRBV3-1|NA|15
CASSFKVGTTYGYTF
TGTGCCAGCAGCTTCAAGGTCGGGACGACCTATGGCTACACCTTC
>NA|TRBJ1-5|TRBV10-3|TRBD1|17
CAISESGTGGDGQPQHF
TGTGCCATCAGTGAGTCCGGGACAGGGGGCGATGGACAGCCCCAGCATTTT
>NA|TRBJ1-2|TRBV28|NA|13
CASRPLGAYGYTF
TGTGCCAGCAGGCCTTTAGGGGCATATGGCTACACCTTC
>NA|TRBJ2-4|TRBV2|NA|14
CASRERVQGSIQYF
TGTGCCAGCAGGGAAAGGGTACAGGGAAGCATTCAGTACTTC
>many|TRBJ2-5|TRBV6-5|NA|15
CASSLPGGKGETQYF
TGTGCCAGCAGTCTTCCTGGCGGTAAGGGAGAGACCCAGTACTTC
>NA|TRBJ1-4|TRBV6-2/TRBV6-3|TRBD1|14
CASSSTGGEKRLFF
TGTGCCAGCAGTTCGACAGGGGGCGAGAAAAGACTGTTTTTT
>once|TRBJ1-4|TRBV7-9|NA|14
CASSWAASGEKLFF
TGTGCCAGCTCATGGGCAGCCTCTGGTGAAAAACTGTTTTTT
>NA|TRBJ2-3|TRBV7-9|TRBD2|18
CASSLPLTGTSGVDTQYF
TGTGCCAGCAGCTTACCCCTCACCGGGACTAGCGGGGTAGATACGCAGTATTTT
>NA|TRBJ2-4|TRBV14|NA|12
CASSHTGRGQYF
TGTGCCAGCAGCCACACAGGGAGGGGGCAGTACTTC
>NA|TRBJ2-1|TRBV10-3|TRBD2|15
CAISSTTSGVNEQFF
TGTGCCATCAGTTCGACCACTAGCGGGGTTAATGAGCAGTTCTTC
>NA|TRBJ2-5|TRBV6-2/TRBV6-3|NA|12
CASSYGLVEQYF
TGTGCCAGCAGTTACGGCTTAGTAGAGCAGTACTTC
>NA|TRBJ1-1|TRBV29-1|NA|12
CSVAGFNTEAFF
TGCAGCGTTGCGGGGTTTAACACTGAAGCTTTCTTT
>NA|TRBJ2-5|TRBV29-1|NA|14
CSVEDPGTRATQYF
TGCAGCGTTGAAGATCCCGGGACTCGAGCAACCCAGTACTTC
>NA|TRBJ2-1|TRBV12-3/TRBV12-4|TRBD1|16
CASIDTRDSSYNEQFF
TGTGCCAGCATAGATACCCGGGACAGCTCCTACAATGAGCAGTTCTTC